This TCR beta chain was recovered during a study of shared clonotypes between healthy human individuals. Data came from immunoSEQ multiplex PCR; TCRdb stores just in-frame clones and leaves some out. The repertoire holds some 680,000 clones, around three quarters seen once, with around 1.8% in the top ten. CDR3 length: 14 residues. V was pared by 2 bases and J by 4 bases, with 11 bases between. Germline CDR1 is SEHNR and CDR2 is FQNEAQ (reference sequence). Sequencing input: memory CD4+ T cells sorted from blood. This sample's subset: CD45RA-negative fraction. The receptor was derived from a woman between 25 and 40 years old in good health. This rearrangement joins TRBV7-9 to TRBJ1-2; no clear D. The CDR3 loop reads CASSLNPGPYGYTF. In DNA form, the CDR3 reads TGTGCCAGCAGCTTAAACCCGGGCCCCTATGGCTACACCTTC.